This TCR beta chain is drawn from a study of T cell responses to AZD1222 COVID-19 vaccine. Overall study results and limits: White British ancestry dominated among donors, who included more females, and clonal diversity was possibly underestimated. Repertoires were collected only later (after the peak T cell response had occurred). AZD1222 recipients seropositive at baseline numbered only 5 or 6.

Measured with immunoSEQ multiplex PCR; TCRdb has only the in-frame clones, and not every one. Seen here are 98,000 or so clones, about nine tenths observed once, and the top ten hold about 17%. Turning to this clone: As yet, its antigen is unknown.

The germline V gene has CDR1 SGHRS and CDR2 YFSETQ. J gave up 2 bases and V 2 bases, and 13 bases lay outside the gene matches. The CDR3 runs to 19 residues. The chain is built from TRBV5-1 and TRBJ1-1; 12 nucleotides line up with TRBD1. The sequence was collected from an adult who received the AZD1222 COVID-19 vaccine. The sample in question was peripheral blood, obtained 28 days after the second AZD1222 dose. CDR3 region: CASSLGTGGAGIQNTEAFF. The CDR3 DNA is TGCGCCAGCAGCTTAGGGACAGGGGGCGCGGGTATTCAAAACACTGAAGCTTTCTTT. Drawing the rest from reference TRBV5-1 and TRBJ1-1, the complete variable domain is KAGVTQTPRYLIKTRGQQVTLSCSPISGHRSVSWYQQTPGQGLQFLFEYFSETQRNKGNFPGRFSGRQFSNSRSEMNVSTLELGDSALYLCASSLGTGGAGIQNTEAFFGQGTRLTVV.